The 15 T cell receptor beta chains in this list originate from one sample, sequenced in a study of Graves' ophthalmopathy and Graves' hyperthyroidism. Amplified material comprised TCR beta CDR3 regions derived from RNA transcripts. The first-round RT-PCR employed HTBI primers together with the Qiagen OneStep RT-PCR kit. A multiplex PCR was then performed as the second round. Each CDR3 protein is one row after TCRdb ran MiXCR on the multiplex PCR reads. The sample comprises about 400,000 distinct CDR3 sequences, roughly 15% of which are singletons, and about 7% rests with the top ten. The sequenced material came from peripheral blood. The receptor set was obtained from a woman between 18 and 29 years old with stable Graves' hyperthyroidism.

V gene TRBV2 combines with J gene TRBJ1-1; D is perhaps TRBD1 (5 bases). This CDR3 has 13 amino acids. Germline V gene data show CDR1 as SNHLY and CDR2 as FYNNEI. With 1 base removed from V and 7 bases from J, the gap between germline ends came to 10 bases. CDR3 sequence: CASSEVGGDEAFF. The CDR3 DNA reads TGTGCCAGCAGTGAAGTCGGAGGGGATGAAGCTTTCTTT.

In its sample, this clonotype was seen many times. The rearrangement joins TRBV12-3 or TRBV12-4 to TRBJ1-2, with D perhaps matching TRBD1 (5 bases). The V and J ends lost 4 bases and 2 bases respectively, with 8 bases between them. The CDR3 runs to 13 residues. CDR3 loop: CASSYQGNYGYTF. The CDR3 nucleotides read TGTGCCAGCAGTTATCAGGGAAACTATGGCTACACCTTC.

This clonotype came up many times. This rearrangement joins TRBV6-1 to TRBJ2-7; TRBD1 or TRBD2 may be the D gene (7 bases each). This CDR3 contains 14 residues. The V gene's germline CDR1 is MNHNS and CDR2 SASEGT. V lost 4 bases and J lost 7, with 17 bases in between. Written as DNA, the CDR3 is TGTGCCAGCAGTGGGGGAGGGGGCGCGGGGGAGCAGTACTTC. As protein: CASSGGGGAGEQYF.

In its sample, this clonotype was seen many times. The CDR3 protein is CASSSDPGSYNSPLHF. The CDR3 nucleotides read TGCGCCAGCAGCTCAGACCCAGGCTCCTATAATTCACCCCTCCACTTT. J is TRBJ1-6 and V is TRBV5-1, with D unclear. This CDR3 comprises 16 residues. V lost 3 bases, J lost 0 bases, and 10 bases lay in between. The germline gives CDR1 SGHRS, CDR2 YFSETQ.

This clonotype was observed many times. J is TRBJ1-5 and V is TRBV15, with D possibly matching TRBD1 (5 bases). The CDR3 spans 14 residues. Looked up from germline, CDR1 is LNHNV and CDR2 is YYDKDF (reference sequence). V lost 5 bases and J lost 4, with 12 bases in between. DNA of the CDR3: TGTGCCACCAGCCCGGACATGCGAAATCAGCCCCAGCATTTT. Translation gives CATSPDMRNQPQHF.

This clonotype was counted ten times or more. The chain joins TRBV6-5 to TRBJ1-1; D gene ambiguous. The germline gives CDR1 MNHEY, CDR2 SVGAGI. This CDR3 is built from 14 residues. Trimming left V 10 bases short and J 0 bases short, with 15 bases between. DNA of the CDR3: TGTGCCACCCGACCGACCGTTATGAACACTGAAGCTTTCTTT. This sequence encodes CATRPTVMNTEAFF.

The sample holds many counts of this clonotype. This chain links TRBV9 with TRBJ1-2; D not certain. CDR1 and CDR2 (germline): SGDLS, YYNGEE. Between the trimmed V and J ends, which lost 3 bases and 6 bases, there was a span of 9 bases. The CDR3 contains 12 residues. This CDR3 reads CASSADVNGYTF. The CDR3 DNA is TGTGCCAGCAGCGCTGACGTCAATGGCTACACCTTC. Full variable domain (rest looked up from reference TRBV9 and TRBJ1-2): DSGVTQTPKHLITATGQRVTLRCSPRSGDLSVYWYQQSLDQGLQFLIQYYNGEERAKGNILERFSAQQFPDLHSELNLSSLELGDSALYFCASSADVNGYTFGSGTRLTVV.

Turning to this clonotype: A read error may explain this, as a much larger clone is one base away. V is TRBV6-1 and J is TRBJ1-1; D is possibly TRBD1 (6 bases). Per germline, CDR1 MNHNS and CDR2 SASEGT. The CDR3 spans 11 residues. CDR3 bases: TGTGCCAGCAGTGGGGACACTGAAGCTTCCTTT. Encoded protein: CASSGDTEASF.

This clonotype was found many times. J is TRBJ1-3 and V is TRBV5-1, with 10 positions matching TRBD1. The length of the CDR3 is 17 residues. Unmatched junction bases numbered 5, after V lost 2 bases and J lost 0 bases. The V gene's germline CDR1 is SGHRS and CDR2 YFSETQ. The CDR3 here is CASSFGQGVYSGNTIYF. The CDR3 DNA sequence: TGCGCCAGCAGCTTTGGACAGGGGGTTTACTCTGGAAACACCATATATTTT. The variable domain in full, completed from reference TRBV5-1 and TRBJ1-3, reads KAGVTQTPRYLIKTRGQQVTLSCSPISGHRSVSWYQQTPGQGLQFLFEYFSETQRNKGNFPGRFSGRQFSNSRSEMNVSTLELGDSALYLCASSFGQGVYSGNTIYFGEGSWLTVV.

The J gene is TRBJ2-5, the V gene TRBV2, with unresolved D. CDR1 SNHLY and CDR2 FYNNEI come from the germline V gene. This CDR3 region has 15 residues. V lost 2 bases, J lost 0 bases, and 10 bases lay in between. CDR3 DNA sequence: TGTGCCAGCAGTGAAAATGGCCTAAACCAAGAGACCCAGTACTTC. Translating gives CASSENGLNQETQYF. The variable domain in full, with the rest retrieved from reference TRBV2 and TRBJ2-5, is EPEVTQTPSHQVTQMGQEVILRCVPISNHLYFYWYRQILGQKVEFLVSFYNNEISEKSEIFDDQFSVERPDGSNFTLKIRSTKLEDSAMYFCASSENGLNQETQYFGPGTRLLVL.

This clonotype came up many times. The rearrangement joins TRBV6-1 to TRBJ2-5, with D unresolved. The ends were cut back, 6 bases at V and 1 base at J, with 15 bases in the middle. CDR1 MNHNS and CDR2 SASEGT come from the germline V gene. The CDR3 spans 15 residues. The CDR3 reads CASRVGIIFQETQYF. The CDR3 DNA sequence: TGTGCCAGCAGGGTGGGAATCATTTTCCAAGAGACCCAGTACTTC.

Ten or more counts support this clonotype. The conserved phenylalanine or tryptophan is not found at the CDR3 terminus, so this likely reflects a read error. The chain uses TRBV20-1 and TRBJ1-1, with unresolved D. The CDR3 runs to 13 residues. Germline V gene data show CDR1 as DFQATT and CDR2 as SNEGSKA (reference sequence). V shed 7 bases and J shed 6 bases, with 18 bases lying between them. CDR3 DNA sequence: TGCAGTGTTCGCGGAGACAAGAAGGCTGAAGCTTTCTGT. Protein product: CSVRGDKKAEAFC.

Regarding this clonotype: Sequence at one end of the junction differs from germline and may be a read error. This chain connects TRBV6-1 to TRBJ2-4; possible D gene TRBD2, 7 bases. The germline gives CDR1 MNHNS, CDR2 SASEGT. The CDR3 consists of 15 residues. The CDR3 reads CASTSEGGVKNVQYF. The CDR3 DNA reads as TGTGCCAGCACCTCGGAGGGGGGGGTCAAAAACGTTCAGTACTTC.

In its sample, this clonotype was seen many times. The genes are TRBV6-1 and TRBJ1-5, with D possibly matching TRBD1 (5 bases). The germline gives CDR1 MNHNS, CDR2 SASEGT. V was pared by 3 bases and J by 2 bases, with 11 bases between. This CDR3 contains 15 residues. The CDR3 bases are TGTGCCAGCAGTGAGGCCGGGGCTCGCAATCAGCCCCAGCATTTT. Translated: CASSEAGARNQPQHF.

This clonotype was seen repeatedly, ten times or more. V and J are TRBV20-1 and TRBJ2-7; TRBD1 matches at 9 bases. V gave up 3 bases and J gave up 5 bases; unmatched junction bases: 11. Germline V gene sequence: CDR1 DFQATT, CDR2 SNEGSKA (reference sequence). CDR3 length: 15 amino acids. CDR3 residues: CSASFTDRGRDEQYF. The CDR3, as DNA: TGCAGTGCTAGCTTCACGGACAGGGGTCGGGACGAGCAGTACTTC.